The 25 T cell receptor beta chains given below trace back to one sample, sequenced in a study of CD8 T cells in Susac syndrome. RNA was extracted with the RNeasy kit, and a quantity of about 0.45 to 1 ug was reverse transcribed using random hexamers. TCRdb used MiXCR to reprocess the immunoSEQ multiplex PCR reads, holding one entry per CDR3 protein. The sample comprises approximately 100,000 distinct CDR3 sequences, 94% of which are singletons, and about 0.42% rests with the top ten. What was sequenced was CD8+ T cells from PBMCs. These receptors were collected from a human donor with Susac syndrome.

V gene TRBV5-4 combines with J gene TRBJ2-3; 11 nucleotides agree with TRBD2. This CDR3 spans 16 amino acids. V was pared by 4 bases and J by 4 bases, with 8 bases of the junction left unmatched. Germline CDR1 is SGHNT and CDR2 is YYREEE (reference sequence). The CDR3 DNA reads as TGTGCCAGCAGCCCGGGACTAGCGGAAGACCCAGATACGCAGTATTTT. This translates into CASSPGLAEDPDTQYF.

The chain uses TRBV9 and TRBJ2-5; 8 positions match TRBD1. CDR1 is SGDLS and CDR2 is YYNGEE in the germline V gene. V was clipped by 4 bases and J by 4 bases; unmatched bases: 3. The CDR3 is made up of 13 amino acids. The CDR3 region is CASSPGGLETQYF. As DNA, the CDR3 is TGTGCCAGCAGCCCAGGGGGCTTAGAGACCCAGTACTTC.

The genes are TRBV3-1 and TRBJ2-7; perhaps D is TRBD1 or TRBD2 (5 bases each). This CDR3 is 11 amino acids long. Germline V CDR1 and CDR2: LGHDT, YNNKEL (reference sequence). V lost 4 bases and J lost 8, with 9 bases in between. In DNA form, the CDR3 reads TGTGCCAGCAGCCGCGAGGGGAAGCAGTACTTC. Protein product: CASSREGKQYF.

The chain is built from TRBV19 and TRBJ2-7; TRBD1 aligns across 7 bases. This CDR3 spans 15 amino acids. Germline V gives CDR1 LNHDA, CDR2 SQIVND (reference sequence). V was pared by 6 bases and J by 1 base, with 9 bases of the junction left unmatched. This chain's CDR3 is CASSSTGARSYEQYF. CDR3 coding DNA: TGTGCCAGTAGCTCCACAGGGGCGCGATCCTACGAGCAGTACTTC.

This clonotype was recorded only once. The chain joins TRBV5-1 to TRBJ1-5; 8 positions match TRBD1. From germline, CDR1 is SGHRS and CDR2 YFSETQ. This CDR3 comprises 15 residues. Trimming took 0 bases from V and 4 from J; bases not matched to a gene: 3. CDR3 bases: TGCGCCAGCAGCTTGGAGGGACAGGCAAATCAGCCCCAGCATTTT. Its translation: CASSLEGQANQPQHF.

The V gene is TRBV9, the J gene TRBJ2-2; D is ambiguous. V dropped 3 bases and J dropped 6 bases, with 6 bases sitting between them. Germline CDR1 and CDR2: SGDLS and YYNGEE. The CDR3 covers 12 residues. CDR3 bases: TGTGCCAGCAGCGAGTCGTCCGGGGAGCTGTTTTTT. Its translation: CASSESSGELFF.

This chain joins TRBV11-2 and TRBJ2-3; no firm D call. Trimming left V 1 base short and J 3 bases short, with 11 bases between. The length of the CDR3 is 15 residues. The germline V gene has CDR1 SGHAT and CDR2 FQNNGV. CDR3 residues: CASSLGPGGTDTQYF. In DNA, the CDR3 is TGTGCCAGCAGCTTAGGACCGGGTGGGACAGATACGCAGTATTTT.

The rearrangement links TRBV12-3 or TRBV12-4 to TRBJ1-3, with D unclear. V lost 6 bases and J 6 bases, leaving 6 bases between the germline ends. This CDR3 is built from 11 residues. The CDR3 DNA is TGTGCCAGCAGCTCACAAAACACCATATATTTT. Encoded protein: CASSSQNTIYF.

The chain joins TRBV7-2 to TRBJ2-7, with unresolved D. Per the germline V gene, CDR1 is SGHTA and CDR2 is FQGNSA. This CDR3 region has 12 residues. Trimming took 5 bases from V and 6 from J, leaving 11 bases between them. CDR3: CASSDPRVEQYF. The DNA of the CDR3 is TGTGCCAGCAGCGACCCCCGGGTCGAGCAGTACTTC.

V gene TRBV29-1 combines with J gene TRBJ1-2; D possibly corresponds to TRBD1 (5 bases). The CDR3 has 14 residues. From germline, CDR1 is SQVTM and CDR2 ANQGSEA. The V end was cut by 6 bases, the J end by 5 bases, with 19 bases between. CDR3 protein: CSVAGTEVLYGYTF. Written as DNA, the CDR3 is TGCAGCGTCGCCGGGACGGAGGTACTATATGGCTACACCTTC.

This chain uses TRBV12-5 with TRBJ2-5; no clear D gene. Trimming removed 5 bases from V and 4 bases from J, with 5 bases in between. The CDR3 sequence is 11 residues long. The germline V gene has CDR1 LGHNT and CDR2 FRNRAP. CDR3 region: CASGLGETQYF. The CDR3 DNA reads as TGTGCTAGTGGTCTTGGAGAGACCCAGTACTTC.

The chain couples TRBV19 to TRBJ1-2; D gene uncertain. Looked up from germline, CDR1 is LNHDA and CDR2 is SQIVND (reference sequence). The CDR3 totals 11 residues. Trimming stripped 7 bases from V and 2 bases from J, with 5 bases between. CDR3 in DNA: TGTGCCAGTAACTCGAACTATGGCTACACCTTC. This encodes CASNSNYGYTF.

In this sample, this clonotype turned up once. The rearrangement joins TRBV2 to TRBJ2-5; D is possibly TRBD1 (5 bases). Germline assignment: CDR1 SNHLY and CDR2 FYNNEI. This CDR3 has 15 residues. V was clipped by 1 base and J by 1 base, with 10 bases between them. CDR3 DNA sequence: TGTGCCAGCAGTGAAGGGGCAGGGCGCCAAGAGACCCAGTACTTC. Translated: CASSEGAGRQETQYF. The complete variable domain, with remaining parts taken from reference TRBV2 and TRBJ2-5, reads EPEVTQTPSHQVTQMGQEVILRCVPISNHLYFYWYRQILGQKVEFLVSFYNNEISEKSEIFDDQFSVERPDGSNFTLKIRSTKLEDSAMYFCASSEGAGRQETQYFGPGTRLLVL.

The chain has TRBV2 and TRBJ2-7; maybe TRBD1 (5 bases). Trimming cost V 3 bases and J 11 bases, with 17 bases left between them. CDR3 length: 13 residues. Germline CDR1 is SNHLY and CDR2 is FYNNEI. The CDR3 loop is CASSDSAVRVEYF. DNA for the CDR3: TGTGCCAGCAGTGATAGTGCGGTCAGGGTAGAGTACTTC.

The J gene is TRBJ1-5, the V gene TRBV4-2; no reliable D call. The CDR3 totals 17 residues. Germline CDR1 LGHNA, CDR2 YNFKEQ. The ends were cut back, 1 base at V and 0 bases at J, with 13 bases in the middle. The CDR3 reads CASSQGSPVTSNQPQHF. For the CDR3, the DNA is TGTGCCAGCAGCCAAGGGTCCCCCGTGACTAGCAATCAGCCCCAGCATTTT.

CDR3 bases: TGTGCCAGCAGTTTAAGTTCGGGAAATGAAAAACTGTTTTTT. As protein: CASSLSSGNEKLFF. The rearrangement uses TRBV27 and TRBJ1-4; D is uncertain. The germline V gene has CDR1 MNHEY and CDR2 SMNVEV (reference sequence). The V end was cut by 2 bases, the J end by 5 bases, with 9 bases between. This CDR3 contains 14 residues.

For the CDR3, the DNA is TGCAGTGCTACCGGGACTTTATACGAGCAGTACTTC. Translating gives CSATGTLYEQYF. The chain links TRBV20-1 to TRBJ2-7, with D tentatively TRBD2 (6 bases). The germline V and J ends were trimmed by 4 bases and 4 bases, with 11 bases remaining between them. Germline CDR1 and CDR2: DFQATT and SNEGSKA (reference sequence). The CDR3 is 12 amino acids.

V is TRBV7-9 and J is TRBJ2-1; D not certain. V dropped 2 bases and J dropped 9 bases, with 8 bases sitting between them. Germline V gene data show CDR1 as SEHNR and CDR2 as FQNEAQ (reference sequence). This CDR3 is built from 12 residues. The CDR3 loop reads CASSLTKSEQFF. DNA for the CDR3: TGTGCCAGCAGCTTAACGAAGAGTGAGCAGTTCTTC.

This sequence joins TRBV6-5 and TRBJ1-6; the D is unclear. This CDR3 is 17 amino acids long. Germline V gene lookup returns CDR1 MNHEY and CDR2 SVGAGI. V dropped 0 bases and J dropped 8 bases, with 17 bases sitting between them. Here the CDR3 DNA reads TGTGCCAGCAGTTACTCGACGGCAGGTCATAGGGATTCACCCCTCCACTTT. Protein sequence: CASSYSTAGHRDSPLHF.

The V gene is TRBV18, the J gene TRBJ2-7; 7 bases line up with TRBD1. CDR1 KGHSH and CDR2 LQKENI come from the germline V gene. Trimming cost V 2 bases and J 3 bases; bases outside gene matches: 16. The CDR3 spans 18 residues. This CDR3 reads CASSPEVLADRAYYEQYF. CDR3 DNA sequence: TGTGCCAGCTCACCAGAGGTGTTGGCCGACAGGGCGTACTACGAGCAGTACTTC.

Here the CDR3 reads CASSPKVEAGTDTQYF. The CDR3 DNA reads TGCGCCAGCAGCCCGAAGGTCGAAGCGGGGACAGATACGCAGTATTTT. The rearrangement uses TRBV10-2 and TRBJ2-3, with 7 bases fitting TRBD2. CDR3 length: 16 residues. Germline V gene data show CDR1 as WSHSY and CDR2 as SAAADI. V shed 6 bases, J shed 3 bases, and the junction held 12 bases outside the gene matches.

This chain links TRBV5-6 with TRBJ1-2, with D hard to call. The germline V gene encodes CDR1 SGHDT and CDR2 YYEEEE. V shed 0 bases and J shed 6 bases, with 15 bases lying between them. This CDR3 contains 15 residues. CDR3 DNA sequence: TGTGCCAGCAGCTTGGCTCTTGAGATCCTCCATGGCTACACCTTC. Amino acids: CASSLALEILHGYTF.

The chain employs TRBV20-1 and TRBJ2-3; 8 nucleotides agree with TRBD1. The germline gives CDR1 DFQATT, CDR2 SNEGSKA (reference sequence). The CDR3 sequence is 16 residues long. V lost 3 bases, J lost 5 bases, and 13 bases stayed unmatched. CDR3: CSASEIGTGAGDTQYF. DNA for the CDR3: TGCAGTGCTAGTGAAATTGGGACAGGTGCGGGAGATACGCAGTATTTT.

This clonotype was counted once. This chain joins TRBV27 and TRBJ2-7; 10 bases match TRBD1. Germline-derived CDR1 and CDR2 are MNHEY and SMNVEV (reference sequence). There are 15 residues in the CDR3. The junction had 10 bases not matched to a gene; V was cut back by 9 bases and J by 2 bases. CDR3 bases: TGTGCCAGTTCCGGGACAGGGGCCCCGGCCTACGAGCAGTACTTC. Protein sequence: CASSGTGAPAYEQYF.

This clonotype was detected a few times. The V gene is TRBV5-4, the J gene TRBJ2-7; D call uncertain. This CDR3 has 12 residues. CDR1 and CDR2 (germline): SGHNT, YYREEE (reference sequence). V lost 3 bases and J lost 0, with 4 bases in between. CDR3 sequence (DNA): TGTGCCAGCAGCTCCACCTCCTACGAGCAGTACTTC. Its translation: CASSSTSYEQYF.